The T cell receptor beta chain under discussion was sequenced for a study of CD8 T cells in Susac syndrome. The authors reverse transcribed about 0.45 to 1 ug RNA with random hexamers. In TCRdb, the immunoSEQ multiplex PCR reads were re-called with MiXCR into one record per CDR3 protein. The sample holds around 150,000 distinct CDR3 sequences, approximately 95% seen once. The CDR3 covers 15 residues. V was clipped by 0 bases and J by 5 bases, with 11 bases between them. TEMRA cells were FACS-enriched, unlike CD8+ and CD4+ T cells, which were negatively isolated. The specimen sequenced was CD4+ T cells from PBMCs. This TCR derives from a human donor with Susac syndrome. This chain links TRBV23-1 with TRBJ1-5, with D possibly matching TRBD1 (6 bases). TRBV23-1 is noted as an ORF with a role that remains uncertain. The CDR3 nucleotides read TGCGCCAGCAGTCAATCGTTCAGGGGTCATCAGCCCCAGCATTTT. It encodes CASSQSFRGHQPQHF.